The sequence of this T cell receptor beta chain was determined in a study of beta chain features in type 1 diabetes (dated by TCRdb to between 2018 and 2020). Background for the entire study: Mean age, gender distribution, total cell number and subset yield were not different between patients and healthy donors. Across all samples, some 99 million sorted cells were examined, and cell number per subset correlated strongly with RNA yield. In the study, recently diagnosed type 1 diabetes patients and matched healthy donors were compared on the TCRB repertoires of their sorted circulating CD4+ T cell subsets. Regulatory and stem cell-like memory subsets were obtained from only 8 patients and roughly 8 healthy donors, while naive and central memory subsets were obtained from all 28 donors. The investigation overall reported the following: Fewer insertions and more nucleotide deletions at VDJ recombination sites were observed in patients with type 1 diabetes, implying thymic rearrangement abnormalities. Naive, central memory and regulatory TCRB repertoires appeared to be more alike among patients than among healthy donors. Type 1 diabetes patients showed a moderate but significant shortening of TCRB CDR3 length in all four CD4+ subsets. PCR may preferentially amplify shorter templates, but because patient and control samples were amplified and corrected together, any resulting skew would affect both groups equally. HLA sub-analyses involved small numbers of individuals, so any influence of HLA type on TCRB rearrangement remained unresolved. Because cDNA rather than genomic DNA was sequenced, highly expressing activated cells could have been over-represented, although no difference in activation and CD3 levels was found between groups.

Points on this clone: Its recognized antigen is unknown. No base quality information exists; no much larger clone differs at one position.

Cut back by 2 bases and 0 bases, the V and J ends lie 16 bases apart. CDR1 and CDR2, looked up from the germline V gene, are SGHAT and FQNNGV. The CDR3, from cysteine to phenylalanine, totals 17 residues. Only the CDR3 part of the read is kept: 51 bases, read in frame from the first base. All of the isolated RNA was reverse transcribed with the High Capacity cDNA Reverse Transcription Kit, so expressed TCRB transcripts were sequenced. Deep immunoSEQ sequencing was applied to naive, central memory and regulatory T cell samples, giving an average of about 3.4 million total reads per sample. After sorted cells were lysed in RLT buffer, RNA was extracted with DNase-treated RNeasy Micro or Mini kits, with the choice depending on cell number. To prevent cross-contamination, each cell subset was processed individually, whereas patient and healthy donor samples were processed jointly. Using the immunoSEQ multiplex PCR, TCRB sequences were amplified from cDNA into 87-bp fragments spanning the CDR3 region. Sequencing of the amplicons was done on the Illumina HiSeq platform. As for how the authors treated the data: PCR bias was computationally corrected using synthetic template baselines, reads within Hamming distance 2 were collapsed, and singletons that could not be merged were discarded. By aligning reads against IMGT, V, D and J genes, CDR3 length, and insertions or deletions at six rearrangement sites were assigned. Within each subset, clonotype counts were normalized to sorted cell number, and only after that were true diversity and Gini coefficients computed with the tcR R package. The overlap coefficient, calculated on TCRB nucleotide sequences, was used to quantify repertoire sharing. Out-of-frame TCRB sequences from naive cells were analyzed as a proxy for the pre-selection repertoire. This immuneACCESS table, as held by TCRdb, lists in-frame sequences with V and J called but not all clones. Of the missing ones, under half trace to an unresolved V gene in checked studies; the others have no known cause. V, J and clone size derive from that table, while D and trimming were established from the DNA sequence. The sample table contains 850,000 to 900,000 clones; only one count was recorded for 15% to 20% of them. Clones ranked in the top ten supply 0.023% of the sample.

A single peripheral blood draw of around 120 mL on average was collected from each donor into heparinised tubes. Naive, central memory, regulatory and stem cell-like memory CD4+ T cells were sorted on a BD FACSAria II using a panel including CD45RO, CCR7, CD25, CD127, CD95 and CD27. All sorted populations exceeded 95% purity. Right away, PBMCs were isolated by Lymphoprep density gradient centrifugation and were stained directly, with no culture step. So that batch effects would be minimized, each experiment stained and sorted samples in pairs, pairing one healthy donor with one patient. The clonotype originates from a woman aged 18-29 years in good health. Sequencing was carried out using naive CD4+ T cells from blood. The sample's cell subset or site label, decoded: true naive CD4+ T cells. The sequence is built from TRBV11-2 and TRBJ1-2, with no confidently assigned D gene. CDR3 loop: CASSLRLGRDPNYGYTF. The bases are TGTGCCAGCAGCTTAAGGTTAGGCCGAGACCCTAACTATGGCTACACCTTC.